The present TCR beta chain was sequenced within a study of blood T cell repertoires in COVID-19. Original processing methods: From reference gene primer amplification, estimates of nucleated cell counts were derived. The table came from immunoSEQ multiplex PCR; TCRdb's copy has only in-frame clones and leaves some out. That table is the source of V, J and clone size, and D and trimming were worked out from the DNA. The sample has a few hundred thousand clones, approximately 80% seen once. Germline CDR1 and CDR2: MDHEN and SYDVKM. V lost 6 bases and J 2 bases, leaving 16 bases between the germline ends. The CDR3 runs to 15 residues.

Specimen: peripheral blood. The clonotype originates from a human donor in a cohort sampled during active COVID-19. The rearrangement joins TRBV28 to TRBJ1-2, with D tentatively TRBD1 (5 bases). CDR3 nucleotides: TGTGCCAGCAGCGAAACAGATGCAGGGAACTATGGCTACACCTTC. Encoded protein: CASSETDAGNYGYTF.